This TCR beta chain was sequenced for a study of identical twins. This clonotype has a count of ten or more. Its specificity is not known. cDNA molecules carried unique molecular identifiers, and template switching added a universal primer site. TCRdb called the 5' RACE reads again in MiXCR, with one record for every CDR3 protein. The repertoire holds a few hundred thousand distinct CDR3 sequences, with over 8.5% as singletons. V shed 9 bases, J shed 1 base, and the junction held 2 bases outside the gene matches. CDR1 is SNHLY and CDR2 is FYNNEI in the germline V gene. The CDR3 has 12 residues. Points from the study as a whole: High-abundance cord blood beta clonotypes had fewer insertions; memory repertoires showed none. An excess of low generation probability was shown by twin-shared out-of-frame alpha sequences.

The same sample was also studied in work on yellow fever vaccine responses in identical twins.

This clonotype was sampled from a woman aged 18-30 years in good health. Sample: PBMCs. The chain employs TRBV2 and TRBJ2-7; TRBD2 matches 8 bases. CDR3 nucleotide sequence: TGTGCCAGTCGGGGGGGGTCCTACGAGCAGTACTTC. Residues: CASRGGSYEQYF.